Below, 24 T cell receptor beta chains from the same sample are listed, as sequenced in a study of T cell responses to AZD1222 COVID-19 vaccine. Assay used: immunoSEQ multiplex PCR; TCRdb lists only in-frame clones, some missing. The table records fewer than 150,000 clones, about nine tenths of them present only once. Material: peripheral blood, obtained on day 0 of AZD1222 vaccination. The origin of the receptors is an adult in good health.

This chain connects TRBV20-1 to TRBJ2-2, with D hard to call. The V end lost 2 bases, the J end lost 8 bases, and 6 bases lay between the germline ends. This CDR3 has 11 amino acids. Germline loops: CDR1 DFQATT, CDR2 SNEGSKA (reference sequence). CDR3 sequence: CSARRVGELFF. CDR3 coding DNA: TGCAGTGCTAGAAGGGTGGGGGAGCTGTTTTTT.

V is TRBV15 and J is TRBJ2-3, with no clear D. The CDR3 has 16 residues. Trimming cost V 1 base and J 2 bases, with 13 bases left between them. Germline V gene lookup returns CDR1 LNHNV and CDR2 YYDKDF (reference sequence). The CDR3 coding sequence is TGTGCCACCAGCAGAGGGCTTAACCGATACACAGATACGCAGTATTTT. As protein: CATSRGLNRYTDTQYF.

The V and J genes are TRBV5-1 and TRBJ1-3; D not certain. Between the trimmed V and J ends, which lost 5 bases and 4 bases, there was a span of 7 bases. The CDR3 length is 12 residues. Germline V gives CDR1 SGHRS, CDR2 YFSETQ. The CDR3 region is CASSPPGNTIYF. The CDR3 coding sequence is TGCGCCAGCAGTCCCCCCGGAAACACCATATATTTT.

The genes are TRBV5-4 and TRBJ2-1, with D possibly TRBD2 on 7 matching bases. Germline lookup yields CDR1 SGHNT and CDR2 YYREEE (reference sequence). The CDR3 consists of 17 residues. Between the trimmed V and J ends, which lost 4 bases and 8 bases, there was a span of 25 bases. The CDR3 region is CASSPPYLGGEGDEQFF. The DNA of the CDR3 is TGTGCCAGCAGCCCACCCTACCTCGGCGGGGAGGGGGATGAGCAGTTCTTC.

The chain is built from TRBV4-1 and TRBJ1-2, with a tentative D call TRBD1 (5 bases). Germline lookup yields CDR1 MGHRA and CDR2 YSYEKL. V was shortened by 0 bases and J by 4 bases, with 9 bases between the two germline ends. The CDR3 length is 14 residues. CDR3 loop: CASSQDQQVYGYTF. CDR3 coding DNA: TGCGCCAGCAGCCAAGATCAACAGGTCTATGGCTACACCTTC.

The CDR3 reads CATSDPSLGQGGDQPQHF. The CDR3 bases are TGTGCCACCAGTGATCCAAGCCTGGGACAGGGCGGCGATCAGCCCCAGCATTTT. The chain uses TRBV24-1 and TRBJ1-5, with 9 bases that match TRBD1. The ends lost 3 bases at V and 5 bases at J; junction bases unmatched: 13. The CDR3 is made up of 18 amino acids. Germline V gives CDR1 KGHDR, CDR2 SFDVKD.

The rearrangement joins TRBV28 to TRBJ1-5, with a possible D match to TRBD1 (6 bases). Trimming pared 2 bases from V and 7 bases from J, leaving 12 bases between. The CDR3 extends over 14 amino acids. Germline CDR1 and CDR2: MDHEN and SYDVKM. CDR3 in DNA: TGTGCCAGCAGTTTAGTCGGGGGGCAGCAGCCCCAGCATTTT. As protein: CASSLVGGQQPQHF. Filled out from reference TRBV28 and TRBJ1-5, the complete variable domain reads DVKVTQSSRYLVKRTGEKVFLECVQDMDHENMFWYRQDPGLGLRLIYFSYDVKMKEKGDIPEGYSVSREKKERFSLILESASTNQTSMYLCASSLVGGQQPQHFGDGTRLSIL.

There are a few counts of this clone. The rearrangement joins TRBV6-1 to TRBJ2-7; D uncertain. Trimming pared 2 bases from V and 10 bases from J, leaving 12 bases between. Germline V gene sequence: CDR1 MNHNS, CDR2 SASEGT. The CDR3 has 12 amino acids. CDR3 amino acids: CASSESDPTQYF. In DNA, the CDR3 is TGTGCCAGCAGTGAAAGTGACCCCACACAGTACTTC.

This clone is a singleton in its sample. CDR3 sequence: CASSPAGASGNNEQFF. CDR3 DNA sequence: TGTGCCAGCAGCCCGGCGGGGGCTAGCGGAAACAATGAGCAGTTCTTC. The chain is built from TRBV7-9 and TRBJ2-1, with D maybe TRBD2 (7 bases). Trimming cost V 5 bases and J 5 bases, with 19 bases left between them. The CDR3 spans 16 residues. CDR1 is SEHNR, CDR2 FQNEAQ, per germline (reference sequence).

CDR3 sequence: CATAGRNTGELFF. In DNA form, the CDR3 reads TGTGCCACCGCCGGCAGGAACACCGGGGAGCTGTTTTTT. The chain has TRBV24-1 and TRBJ2-2, with D unclear. The V end lost 9 bases, the J end lost 1 base, and 8 bases lay between the germline ends. Germline V gives CDR1 KGHDR, CDR2 SFDVKD. The CDR3 runs to 13 residues.

This clone was detected once. This rearrangement joins TRBV6-1 to TRBJ1-4, with D tentatively TRBD1 (6 bases). This CDR3 has 17 residues. Germline V lookup: CDR1 MNHNS, CDR2 SASEGT. Trimming stripped 4 bases from V and 8 bases from J, with 23 bases between. The CDR3 spells CASSASFGGRDGEKLFF. The CDR3 DNA follows: TGTGCCAGCAGTGCAAGTTTCGGGGGCCGGGATGGAGAAAAACTGTTTTTT.

This clone was seen just once. CDR3: CATSSGFEKLFF. The CDR3, as DNA: TGTGCCACCAGTTCAGGGTTTGAAAAACTGTTTTTT. The chain uses TRBV15 and TRBJ1-4, with D possibly TRBD1 on 5 matching bases. CDR1 is LNHNV, CDR2 YYDKDF, per germline (reference sequence). Trimming left V 6 bases short and J 7 bases short, with 9 bases between. The CDR3 is 12 residues long. Drawing the rest from reference TRBV15 and TRBJ1-4, the complete variable domain is DAMVIQNPRYQVTQFGKPVTLSCSQTLNHNVMYWYQQKSSQAPKLLFHYYDKDFNNEADTPDNFQSRRPNTSFCFLDIRSPGLGDTAMYLCATSSGFEKLFFGSGTQLSVL.

The chain recombines TRBV18 with TRBJ2-7, with TRBD2 matching over 7 bases. Germline assignment: CDR1 KGHSH and CDR2 LQKENI. Trimming removed 3 bases from V and 2 bases from J; junction bases left unmatched: 7. This CDR3 is built from 15 residues. The DNA for the CDR3 is TGTGCCAGCTCACCGGGGGGGACGGGCACCTACGAGCAGTACTTC. Translated: CASSPGGTGTYEQYF.

This chain links TRBV19 with TRBJ2-7; 12 bases align to TRBD1. V dropped 8 bases and J dropped 4; count of bases not matched to a gene: 12. There are 16 residues in the CDR3. Germline CDR1 LNHDA, CDR2 SQIVND (reference sequence). The CDR3 DNA sequence: TGTGCCAGTTCCGGGGACAGGGGGCGTAATTCGTACGAGCAGTACTTC. This encodes CASSGDRGRNSYEQYF.

The chain carries TRBV5-5 and TRBJ2-2; the D is unclear. CDR3 size: 16 residues. CDR1 is SGHKS, CDR2 YYEKEE, per germline (reference sequence). Trimming took off 1 base at V and 5 bases at J, with 15 bases between the two ends. For the CDR3, the DNA is TGTGCCAGCAGCTTGTCGACGACGGTGAATACCGGGGAGCTGTTTTTT. This sequence encodes CASSLSTTVNTGELFF. The variable domain in full, completed from reference TRBV5-5 and TRBJ2-2, reads DAGVTQSPTHLIKTRGQQVTLRCSPISGHKSVSWYQQVLGQGPQFIFQYYEKEERGRGNFPDRFSARQFPNYSSELNVNALLLGDSALYLCASSLSTTVNTGELFFGEGSRLTVL.

The chain combines TRBV3-1 (or the pseudogene TRBV3-2) with TRBJ2-7, with TRBD2 matching over 9 bases. The CDR3 loop spans 14 amino acids. Germline values: CDR1 LGHDT, CDR2 YNNKEL (reference sequence). The ends lost 2 bases at V and 1 base at J; junction bases unmatched: 0. The CDR3 coding sequence is TGTGCCAGCAGCCAAAGCGGGGGGTCCTACGAGCAGTACTTC. It is translated as CASSQSGGSYEQYF.

This clone showed up many times. CDR3 sequence (DNA): TGTGCCAGCAGCAAAGGGACTAGCGGGGGGGCCGATACGCAGTATTTT. It specifies CASSKGTSGGADTQYF. This chain connects TRBV14 to TRBJ2-3; 16 nucleotides align to TRBD2. After removal of 5 bases from V and 6 bases from J, the junction contained 5 bases not matched to a gene. CDR3 length equals 16 residues. Germline V lookup: CDR1 SGHDN, CDR2 FVKESK.

CDR3 in DNA: TGTGCCAGCAGCTTAGGGGACAGGGACAACGGAAACACCATATATTTT. Protein sequence: CASSLGDRDNGNTIYF. The V call is TRBV11-2, the J call TRBJ1-3; 9 nucleotides line up with TRBD1. Trimming removed 1 base from V and 4 bases from J; junction bases left unmatched: 5. The CDR3 is 16 residues long. From germline, CDR1 is SGHAT and CDR2 FQNNGV.

The V call is TRBV28, the J call TRBJ1-2; weak D call: TRBD1 (5 bases). V gave up 6 bases and J gave up 3 bases, with 20 bases separating them. Looked up from germline, CDR1 is MDHEN and CDR2 is SYDVKM. The CDR3 has 16 residues. In nucleotides, the CDR3 is TGTGCCAGCAGCGCCCCCGCGGGAGGGGTCGACTATGGCTACACCTTC. Encoded protein: CASSAPAGGVDYGYTF.

The V call is TRBV5-1, the J call TRBJ2-5; 7 nucleotides match TRBD1. CDR3 length: 15 amino acids. Germline V gene data show CDR1 as SGHRS and CDR2 as YFSETQ. With V trimmed by 1 base and J by 4 bases, 7 bases remained unmatched. The CDR3, as DNA: TGCGCCAGCAGCTTGTATTCCCGACAGGGAGAGACCCAGTACTTC. It translates to CASSLYSRQGETQYF.

J is TRBJ1-1 and V is TRBV5-1; D possibly corresponds to TRBD1 (5 bases). Germline CDR1 reads SGHRS; CDR2 reads YFSETQ. CDR3 size: 14 residues. V was clipped by 4 bases and J by 0 bases, with 10 bases between them. CDR3 loop: CASSPGGVNTEAFF. The CDR3 DNA is TGCGCCAGCAGCCCGGGAGGGGTGAACACTGAAGCTTTCTTT.

The V call is TRBV12-3 or TRBV12-4, the J call TRBJ1-5, with a possible D match to TRBD1 (5 bases). The length of the CDR3 is 13 residues. Trimming stripped 6 bases from V and 3 bases from J, with 9 bases between. CDR3 bases: TGTGCCAGCAGCCCAGGGCCCAATCAGCCCCAGCATTTT. Translating gives CASSPGPNQPQHF.

This rearrangement joins TRBV19 to TRBJ2-5, with 10 bases fitting TRBD1. The germline CDR1 and CDR2 sequences are LNHDA and SQIVND (reference sequence). The length of the CDR3 is 14 residues. V dropped 6 bases and J dropped 6; count of bases not matched to a gene: 7. DNA of the CDR3: TGTGCCAGTAGCCAAGGGACAGGGGTAAAGACCCAGTACTTC. It translates to CASSQGTGVKTQYF.

The J gene is TRBJ2-3, the V gene TRBV28, with D perhaps assigned TRBD1 or TRBD2 (6 bases each). Trimming stripped 2 bases from V and 2 bases from J, with 11 bases between. CDR1 MDHEN and CDR2 SYDVKM come from the germline V gene. The CDR3 loop spans 15 amino acids. DNA of the CDR3: TGTGCCAGCAGTTTACGGGGGCTATTCACAGATACGCAGTATTTT. This translates into CASSLRGLFTDTQYF.